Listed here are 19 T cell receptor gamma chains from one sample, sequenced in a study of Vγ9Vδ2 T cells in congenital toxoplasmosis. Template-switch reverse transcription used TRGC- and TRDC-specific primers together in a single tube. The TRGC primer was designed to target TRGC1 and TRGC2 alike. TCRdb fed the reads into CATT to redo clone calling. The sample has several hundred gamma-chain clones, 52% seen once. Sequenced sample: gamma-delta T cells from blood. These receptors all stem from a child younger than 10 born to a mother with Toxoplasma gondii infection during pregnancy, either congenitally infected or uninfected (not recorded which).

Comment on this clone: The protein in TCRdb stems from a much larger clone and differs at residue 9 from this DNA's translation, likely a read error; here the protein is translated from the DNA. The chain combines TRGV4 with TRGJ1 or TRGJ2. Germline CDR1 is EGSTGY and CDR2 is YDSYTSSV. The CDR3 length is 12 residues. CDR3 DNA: TGTGCCACCTGGGATGGTTATTATAGGAAACTCTTT. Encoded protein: CATWDGYYRKLF.

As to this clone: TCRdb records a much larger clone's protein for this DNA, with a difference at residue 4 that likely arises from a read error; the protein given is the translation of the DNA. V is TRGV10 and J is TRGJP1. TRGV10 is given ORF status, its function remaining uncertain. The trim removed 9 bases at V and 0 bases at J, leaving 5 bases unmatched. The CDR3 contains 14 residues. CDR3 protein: CAACDYTTGWFKIF. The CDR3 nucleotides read TGTGCTGCGTGTGATTATACCACTGGTTGGTTCAAGATATTT.

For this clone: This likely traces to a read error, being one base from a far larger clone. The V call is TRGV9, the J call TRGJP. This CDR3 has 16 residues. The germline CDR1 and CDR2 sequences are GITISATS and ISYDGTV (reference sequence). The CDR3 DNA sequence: TGTGCCTTGTGGGAGGTGCAAGATTTGGGCAAAAAAATCAAGGTATTT. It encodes CALWEVQDLGKKIKVF.

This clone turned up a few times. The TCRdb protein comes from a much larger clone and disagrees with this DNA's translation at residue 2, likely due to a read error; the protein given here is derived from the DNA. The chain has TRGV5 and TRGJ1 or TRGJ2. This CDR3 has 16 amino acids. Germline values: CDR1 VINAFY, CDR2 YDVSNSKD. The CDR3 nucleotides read TGTACCACCTGGGACAGGCCGCGTGACAGTTGGTATAAGAAACTCTTT. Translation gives CTTWDRPRDSWYKKLF.

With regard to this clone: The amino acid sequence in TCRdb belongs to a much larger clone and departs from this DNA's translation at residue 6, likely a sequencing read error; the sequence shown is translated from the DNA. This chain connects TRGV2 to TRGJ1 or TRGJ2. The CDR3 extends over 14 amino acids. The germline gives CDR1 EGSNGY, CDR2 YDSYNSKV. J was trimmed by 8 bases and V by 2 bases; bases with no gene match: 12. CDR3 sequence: CATWDASGYHKKLF. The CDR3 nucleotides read TGTGCCACCTGGGACGCGTCGGGTTACCATAAGAAACTCTTT.

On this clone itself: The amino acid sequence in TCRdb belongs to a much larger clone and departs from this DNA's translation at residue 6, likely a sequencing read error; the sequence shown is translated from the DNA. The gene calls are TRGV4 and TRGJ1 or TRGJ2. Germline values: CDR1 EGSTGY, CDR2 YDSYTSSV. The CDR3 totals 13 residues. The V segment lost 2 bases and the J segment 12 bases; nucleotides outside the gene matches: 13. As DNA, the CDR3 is TGTGCCACCTGGGATGAGCGTAAATATTGGAAACTCTTT. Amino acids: CATWDERKYWKLF.

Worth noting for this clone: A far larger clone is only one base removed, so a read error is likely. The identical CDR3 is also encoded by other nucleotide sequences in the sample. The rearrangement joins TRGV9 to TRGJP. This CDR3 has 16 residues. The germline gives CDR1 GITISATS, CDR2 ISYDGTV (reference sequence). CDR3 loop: CALWEVQELGKKIKVF. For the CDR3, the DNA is TGTGCCTTGTGGGAGGTGCAAGAGTTGGGGAAAAAAATCAAGGTATTT.

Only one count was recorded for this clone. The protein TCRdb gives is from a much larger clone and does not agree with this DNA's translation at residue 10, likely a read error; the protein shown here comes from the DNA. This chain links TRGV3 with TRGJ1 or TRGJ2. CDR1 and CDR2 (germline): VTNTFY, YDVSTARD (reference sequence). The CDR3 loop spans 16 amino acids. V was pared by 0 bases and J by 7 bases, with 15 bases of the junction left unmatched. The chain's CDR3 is CATWDRPRDGWYKKLF. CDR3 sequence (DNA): TGTGCCACCTGGGACAGGCCGCGTGACGGTTGGTATAAGAAACTCTTT.

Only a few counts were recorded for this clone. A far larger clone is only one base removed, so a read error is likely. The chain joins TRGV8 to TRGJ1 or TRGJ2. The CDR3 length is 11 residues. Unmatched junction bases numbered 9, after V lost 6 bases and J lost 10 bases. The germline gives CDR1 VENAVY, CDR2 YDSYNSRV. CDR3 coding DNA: TGTGCCACCTGGAATATGGACAAGAAACTCTTT. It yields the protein CATWNMDKKLF.

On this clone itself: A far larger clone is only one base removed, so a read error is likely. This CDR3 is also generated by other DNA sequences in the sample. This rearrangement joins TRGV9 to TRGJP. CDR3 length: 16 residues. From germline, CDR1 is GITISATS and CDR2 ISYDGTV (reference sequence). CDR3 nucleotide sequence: TGTGCGTTGTGGGAGGTGCAAGAGTTGGGCAAAAAAATCAAGGTATTT. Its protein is CALWEVQELGKKIKVF.

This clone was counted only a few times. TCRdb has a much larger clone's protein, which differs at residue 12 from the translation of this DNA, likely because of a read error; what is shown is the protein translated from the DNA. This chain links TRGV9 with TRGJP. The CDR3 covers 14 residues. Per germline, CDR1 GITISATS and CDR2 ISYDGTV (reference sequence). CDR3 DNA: TGTGCCTTGTGGACGTCTTTGGGCAAAAAAATCACGGTATTT. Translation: CALWTSLGKKITVF.

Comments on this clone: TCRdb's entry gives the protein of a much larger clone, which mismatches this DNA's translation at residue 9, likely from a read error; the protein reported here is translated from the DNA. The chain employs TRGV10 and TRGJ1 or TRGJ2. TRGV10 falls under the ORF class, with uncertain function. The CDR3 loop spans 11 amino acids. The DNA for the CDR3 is TGTGCTGCGTGGGATCCGCCTAAGAATCTCTTT. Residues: CAAWDPPKNLF.

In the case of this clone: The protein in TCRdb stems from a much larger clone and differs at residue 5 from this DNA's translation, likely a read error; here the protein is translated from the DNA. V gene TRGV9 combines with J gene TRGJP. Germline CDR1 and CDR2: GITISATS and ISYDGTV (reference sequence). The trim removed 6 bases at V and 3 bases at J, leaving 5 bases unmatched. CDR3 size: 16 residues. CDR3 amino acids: CALWQPQELGKKIKVF. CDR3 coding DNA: TGTGCCTTGTGGCAGCCGCAAGAGTTGGGCAAAAAAATCAAGGTATTT.

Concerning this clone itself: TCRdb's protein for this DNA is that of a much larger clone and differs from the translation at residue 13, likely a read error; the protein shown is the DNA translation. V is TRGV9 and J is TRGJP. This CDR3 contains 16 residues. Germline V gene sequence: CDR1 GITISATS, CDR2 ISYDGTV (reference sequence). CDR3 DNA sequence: TGTGCCTTGTGGGAGGTAAGAGAGTTGGGCAAAAAAAACAAGGTATTT. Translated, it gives CALWEVRELGKKNKVF.

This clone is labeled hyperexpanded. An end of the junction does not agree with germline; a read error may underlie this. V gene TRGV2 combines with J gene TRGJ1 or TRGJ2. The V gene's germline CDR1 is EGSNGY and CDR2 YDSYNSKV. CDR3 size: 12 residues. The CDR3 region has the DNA TGTGCCACCTGGGCCGGGTATTATAAGAAACTCTTT. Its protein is CATWAGYYKKLF.

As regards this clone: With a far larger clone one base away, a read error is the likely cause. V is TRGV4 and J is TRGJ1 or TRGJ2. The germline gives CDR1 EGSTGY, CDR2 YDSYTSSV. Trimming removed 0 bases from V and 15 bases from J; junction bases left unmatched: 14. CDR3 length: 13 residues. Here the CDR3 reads CATWDGRKYWRLF. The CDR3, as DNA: TGTGCCACCTGGGATGGGCGTAAATATTGGAGACTCTTT.

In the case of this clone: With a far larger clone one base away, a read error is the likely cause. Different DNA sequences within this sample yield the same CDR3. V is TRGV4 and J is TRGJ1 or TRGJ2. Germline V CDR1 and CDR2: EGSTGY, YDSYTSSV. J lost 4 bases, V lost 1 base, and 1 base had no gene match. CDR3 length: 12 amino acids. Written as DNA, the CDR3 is TGTGCCACCTGGGATGGCTATTATAAGAAACTCTTT. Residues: CATWDGYYKKLF.

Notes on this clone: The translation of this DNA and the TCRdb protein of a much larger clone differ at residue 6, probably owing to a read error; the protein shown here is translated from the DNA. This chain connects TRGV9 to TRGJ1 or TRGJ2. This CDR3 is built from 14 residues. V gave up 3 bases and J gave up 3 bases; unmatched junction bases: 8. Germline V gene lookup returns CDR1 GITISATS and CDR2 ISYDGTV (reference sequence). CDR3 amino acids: CALWELPLYYKKLF. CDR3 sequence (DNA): TGTGCCTTGTGGGAGCTTCCCCTTTATTATAAGAAACTCTTT.

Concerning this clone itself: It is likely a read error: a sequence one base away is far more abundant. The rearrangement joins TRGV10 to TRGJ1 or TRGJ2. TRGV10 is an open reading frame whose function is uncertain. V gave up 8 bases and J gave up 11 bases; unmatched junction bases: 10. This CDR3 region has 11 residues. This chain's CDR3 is CAAWDPPEKLF. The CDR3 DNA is TGTGCTGCGTGGGATCCGCCTGAGAAACTCTTT.